The sample holds many counts of the clone carrying this TCR beta chain. What it recognizes is unknown. The sample belongs to a study of T cell repertoires in cytomegalovirus infection. General study results and limits: Cumulative frequency of public TCR beta families picked out carriers of CMV plus the relevant HLA.

TCRdb independently ran MiXCR on the reads; one entry per CDR3 protein. The table includes 350,000 to 400,000 distinct CDR3 sequences, approximately 35% detected once. This CDR3 is 18 amino acids long. CDR1 and CDR2 (germline): SGHTA, FQGNSA. Trimming took 5 bases from V and 9 from J; bases not matched to a gene: 14. The TCR sequence derives from a human donor in good health (CMV status not recorded). Some clones in this sample may be carry-over from other donors' samples. The sample was cultured PBMCs, taken from culture after CMV antigen stimulation. This sequence joins TRBV7-2 and TRBJ2-1, with TRBD2 matching over 15 bases. The CDR3 spells CASSPRRTSGRATGEQFF. Here the CDR3 DNA reads TGTGCCAGCAGCCCAAGACGGACTAGCGGGAGGGCCACTGGTGAGCAGTTCTTC.